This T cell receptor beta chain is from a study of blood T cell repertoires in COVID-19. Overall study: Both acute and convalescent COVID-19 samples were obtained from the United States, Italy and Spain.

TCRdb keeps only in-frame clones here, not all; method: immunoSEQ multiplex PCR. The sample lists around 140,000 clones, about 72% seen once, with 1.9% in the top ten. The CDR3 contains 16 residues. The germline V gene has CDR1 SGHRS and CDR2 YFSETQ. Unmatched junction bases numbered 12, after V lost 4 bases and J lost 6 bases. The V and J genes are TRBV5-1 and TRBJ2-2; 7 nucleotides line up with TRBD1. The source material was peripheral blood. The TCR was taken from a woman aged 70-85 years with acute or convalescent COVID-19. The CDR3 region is CASSPDTGVRAGELFF. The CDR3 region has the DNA TGCGCCAGCAGCCCAGATACAGGGGTGCGTGCCGGGGAGCTGTTTTTT.